This is a list of T cell receptor beta chains from one sample in a study of blood T cells in healthy people across ages. MiXCR was run by TCRdb on the 5' RACE reads, yielding one entry per CDR3 protein. This sample has 1.5 million or so distinct CDR3 sequences, with about 43% found just once. Material: blood. These TCRs come from a woman under 30 in good health. Both conserved end residues are part of each CDR3. The order of the fields is clone size, J gene, D gene, V gene, CDR3 DNA, CDR3 protein. D genes are given only for firm matches. Some rows have no size entry. The others give once, few or many, or a class for an expanded clone.

.	TRBJ1-2	.	TRBV20-1	TGCAGTGCTAGAGAGTTGGGGAGCAAGAACTATGGCTACACCTTC	CSARELGSKNYGYTF
.	TRBJ2-3	TRBD2	TRBV20-1	TGCAGTGCTAGAGCTTCGCGGGGGGCGGCAGATACGCAGTATTTT	CSARASRGAADTQYF
few	TRBJ2-7	.	TRBV7-2	TGTGCCAGCAGCACCTCCGCCTATCTCGGTGAGCAGTACTTC	CASSTSAYLGEQYF
once	TRBJ1-1	.	TRBV20-1	TGCAGTGCTAGAGGGCCCGGGATAAACACTGAAGCTTTCTTT	CSARGPGINTEAFF
.	TRBJ2-7	.	TRBV4-2	TGTGCCAGCATCCAAGACAAGACATCCTACGAGCAGTACTTC	CASIQDKTSYEQYF
few	TRBJ2-3	.	TRBV12-3/TRBV12-4	TGTGCCAGCAGTTTATCGTCTGGGGCGGATACGCAGTATTTT	CASSLSSGADTQYF
few	TRBJ1-1	.	TRBV9	TGTGCCAGCAGCCTGCTGGGGGACACTGAAGCTTTCTTT	CASSLLGDTEAFF
.	TRBJ2-3	.	TRBV12-3/TRBV12-4	TGTGCCAGCAGATTGGGTCAAACAGATACGCAGTATTTT	CASRLGQTDTQYF
once	TRBJ1-3	.	TRBV9	TGTGCCAGCAGCGGCGACGGATTCTCTGGAAACACCATATATTTT	CASSGDGFSGNTIYF
.	TRBJ2-7	TRBD2	TRBV20-1	TGCAGTGCTAGAGCCCCATCTAGCGGGACCTACGAGCAGTACTTC	CSARAPSSGTYEQYF
.	TRBJ2-1	.	TRBV9	TGTGCCAGCAGCGTAGCTCCCCCCGGCGGCTCCTACAATAAGCAGTTCTTC	CASSVAPPGGSYNKQFF
.	TRBJ2-1	.	TRBV7-9	TGTGCCAGCAACCCGTCAACAGGCGAAATTTACAATGAGCAGTTCTTC	CASNPSTGEIYNEQFF
.	TRBJ1-2	.	TRBV7-3	TGTGCCAGCAGCTTAACACGGGACGGGGGTGGCTACACCTTC	CASSLTRDGGGYTF
.	TRBJ1-1	.	TRBV27	TGTGCCAGCAAGGATTGGGGGGTGAACACTGAAGCTTTCTTT	CASKDWGVNTEAFF
.	TRBJ2-2	.	TRBV12-3/TRBV12-4	TGTGCCAGCAGTTTAGCGCGTGGGCAAAACACCGGGGAGCTGTTTTTT	CASSLARGQNTGELFF
.	TRBJ2-5	.	TRBV18	TGTGCCAGCTCATACTCAGCGGAAGAGACCCAGTACTTC	CASSYSAEETQYF
few	TRBJ1-2	TRBD1	TRBV3-1	TGTGCCAGCAGCCATGACAGGGTCTTCACCTTC	CASSHDRVFTF
.	TRBJ2-2	.	TRBV2	TGTGCCAGCGGGGCGGCGACCGGGGAGCTGTTTTTT	CASGAATGELFF
.	TRBJ2-5	TRBD2	TRBV11-2	TGTGCCAGCAGCTTCTTCCTGGGCCTAGCGGGAGGGCTTCACAATGAGCAGTACTTC	CASSFFLGLAGGLHNEQYF
.	TRBJ1-1	.	TRBV5-6	TGTGCCAGCAGCTTGGCCGTTGGCCCTGCTGAAGCTTTCTTT	CASSLAVGPAEAFF
.	TRBJ1-5	.	TRBV6-5	TGTGCCAGCAGCCATCTCCAGGGAGATCAGCCCCAGCATTTT	CASSHLQGDQPQHF
.	TRBJ2-1	.	TRBV19	TGTGCCAGTAAGGGCCTAGGGCCGGAGGAGCAGTTCTTC	CASKGLGPEEQFF
.	TRBJ2-1	.	TRBV6-6	TGTGCCACCGTAGGGGAGTACAATGAGCAGTTCTTC	CATVGEYNEQFF
.	TRBJ2-5	.	TRBV3-1	TGTGCCAGCAGCCCCACCCTAGCGAATGAGCAGTACTTC	CASSPTLANEQYF
many	TRBJ2-3	.	TRBV6-5	TGTGCCAGCAGCCCGGGGTTTGGTGCAGATACGCAGTATTTT	CASSPGFGADTQYF
.	TRBJ2-2	.	TRBV7-2	TGTGCCAGCAGCCCTCTGGGTCGCGCCGGGGAGCTGTTTTTT	CASSPLGRAGELFF
many	TRBJ2-3	.	TRBV6-1	TGTGCCAGCAGTGAAGGAGGGGCAGATACGCAGTATTTT	CASSEGGADTQYF
few	TRBJ2-1	TRBD2	TRBV6-2/TRBV6-3	TGTGCCACTATAGCGGGGGTAACCAATGAGCAGTTCTTC	CATIAGVTNEQFF
few	TRBJ2-5	TRBD1	TRBV18	TGTGCCAGCTCACCCAACAGGGGCCTTGAGACCCAGTACTTC	CASSPNRGLETQYF
.	TRBJ1-5	.	TRBV7-6	TGTGCCAGCAGTATGGGGGGGCAGCAGGATCAGCCCCAGCATTTT	CASSMGGQQDQPQHF
few	TRBJ2-7	TRBD2	TRBV6-6	TGTGCCAGCAGTTATTACCCCGTAGCGGGACTAGAGCAGTACTTC	CASSYYPVAGLEQYF
.	TRBJ2-7	TRBD1	TRBV6-5	TGTGCCAGCAGACTAACAGGGGGCTACGAGCAGTACTTC	CASRLTGGYEQYF
.	TRBJ2-1	TRBD1	TRBV7-2	TGTGCCAGCAGCTTACCGGGACAGTACAATGAGCAGTTCTTC	CASSLPGQYNEQFF
.	TRBJ2-7	TRBD2	TRBV6-5	TGTGCCAGCAGAGACGGGACTAGCGTGTCCTACGAGCTGTACTTC	CASRDGTSVSYELYF
few	TRBJ2-3	.	TRBV5-1	TGCGCCAGCAGCTTTGGCGTCCCCACAGATACGCAGTATTTT	CASSFGVPTDTQYF
.	TRBJ2-5	.	TRBV2	TGTGCCAGCAGTTCCCGACGGCCCCAAGAGACCCAGTACTTC	CASSSRRPQETQYF
few	TRBJ2-7	TRBD1	TRBV5-5	TGTGCCAGCAGCTTGGAAGGGGACAGTAACGCCTACGAGCAGTACTTC	CASSLEGDSNAYEQYF
few	TRBJ1-5	.	TRBV3-1	TGTGCCAGCAGGCAGGGTATTGGACAGCCCCAGCATTTT	CASRQGIGQPQHF
few	TRBJ1-2	.	TRBV29-1	TGCAGCGTTGACCTCGACAGTTCTTATGGCTACACCTTC	CSVDLDSSYGYTF
.	TRBJ2-7	TRBD2	TRBV7-2	TGTGCCAGCGGCAGCCTAGCGGGGCCCTACGAGCAGTACTTC	CASGSLAGPYEQYF
.	TRBJ2-6	.	TRBV7-9	TGTGCCAGCAGATCGACGGGGAGCTCTGGGGCCAACGTCCTGACTTTC	CASRSTGSSGANVLTF
.	TRBJ2-5	TRBD2	TRBV20-1	TGCAGCGCCCGGGGGGGAGTTGTCTCCGACGAGCACTACTTC	CSARGGVVSDEHYF
few	TRBJ2-3	.	TRBV20-1	TGCAGTGCTAGTCACCGGGACTTCACAGATACGCAGTATTTT	CSASHRDFTDTQYF
once	TRBJ2-7	.	TRBV20-1	TGCAGTGCTGTGGGGCTAGGGCGCTACGAGCAGTACTTC	CSAVGLGRYEQYF
.	TRBJ1-1	TRBD1	TRBV20-1	TGCAGTGCTAAGACCGGGACAGGGGGGAGTGAAGCTTTCTTT	CSAKTGTGGSEAFF
.	TRBJ1-6	.	TRBV6-5	TGTGCCAGCAGTTACCTCGGGGAGGGGAATTCACCCCTCCACTTT	CASSYLGEGNSPLHF